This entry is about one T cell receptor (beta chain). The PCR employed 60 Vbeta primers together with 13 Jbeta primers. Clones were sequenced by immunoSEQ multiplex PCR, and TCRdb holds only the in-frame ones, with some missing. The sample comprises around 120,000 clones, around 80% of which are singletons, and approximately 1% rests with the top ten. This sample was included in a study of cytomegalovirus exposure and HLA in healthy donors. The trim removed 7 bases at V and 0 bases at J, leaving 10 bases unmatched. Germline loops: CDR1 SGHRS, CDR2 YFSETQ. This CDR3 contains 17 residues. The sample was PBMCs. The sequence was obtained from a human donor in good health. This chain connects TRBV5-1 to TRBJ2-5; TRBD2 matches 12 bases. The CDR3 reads CASRTTSGGQYQETQYF. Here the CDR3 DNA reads TGCGCCAGCCGAACGACTAGCGGGGGCCAGTACCAAGAGACCCAGTACTTC.